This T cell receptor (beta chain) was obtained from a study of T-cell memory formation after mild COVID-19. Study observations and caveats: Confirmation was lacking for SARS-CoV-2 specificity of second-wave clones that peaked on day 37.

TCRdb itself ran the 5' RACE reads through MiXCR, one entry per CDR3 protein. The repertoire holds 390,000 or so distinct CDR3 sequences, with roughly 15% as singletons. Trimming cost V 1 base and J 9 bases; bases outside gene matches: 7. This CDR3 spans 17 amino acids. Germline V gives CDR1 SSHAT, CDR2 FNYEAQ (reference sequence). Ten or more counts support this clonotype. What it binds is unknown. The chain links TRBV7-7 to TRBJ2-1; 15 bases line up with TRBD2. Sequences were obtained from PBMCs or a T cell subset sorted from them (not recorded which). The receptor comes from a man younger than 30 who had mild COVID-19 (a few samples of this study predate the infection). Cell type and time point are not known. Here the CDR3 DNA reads TGTGCCAGCAGCTTAGGCCCGGGACTAGCGGGGGGAGGTGAGCAGTTCTTC. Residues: CASSLGPGLAGGGEQFF.